This T cell receptor beta chain was recorded in a study of graft-versus-host responses after intestinal transplantation. Study at large: The whole recipient group had anti-thymocyte globulin induction followed by tacrolimus and steroids for roughly three years. General study points: GvH clone levels peaked in circulation, and this peak was associated with early post-transplant HvG declines. GvH clones appeared in recipient marrow, some first in ileum or blood. Allografts from individuals with graft-donor T cell macrochimerism displayed high graft-versus-host to host-versus-graft clonal ratios.

TCRdb's table, derived via immunoSEQ multiplex PCR, lists solely in-frame clones and lacks some. The sample gives 130,000 or so clones, nearly 95% of which show up once; roughly 0.19% is in the top ten. For this clone: Its antigen remains unidentified.

The V end lost 3 bases, the J end lost 5 bases, and 12 bases lay between the germline ends. From germline, CDR1 is SGDLS and CDR2 YYNGEE. The CDR3 extends over 13 amino acids. The sequence was collected from a human donor who received an intestinal transplant. The sequencing here drew on unstimulated CD4+ T cells sorted from spleen or lymph node cells, taken before intestinal transplant. The rearrangement uses TRBV9 and TRBJ2-7, with unresolved D. The CDR3 loop reads CASSAAPRNEQYF. As DNA, the CDR3 is TGTGCCAGCAGCGCCGCCCCTAGGAACGAGCAGTACTTC.